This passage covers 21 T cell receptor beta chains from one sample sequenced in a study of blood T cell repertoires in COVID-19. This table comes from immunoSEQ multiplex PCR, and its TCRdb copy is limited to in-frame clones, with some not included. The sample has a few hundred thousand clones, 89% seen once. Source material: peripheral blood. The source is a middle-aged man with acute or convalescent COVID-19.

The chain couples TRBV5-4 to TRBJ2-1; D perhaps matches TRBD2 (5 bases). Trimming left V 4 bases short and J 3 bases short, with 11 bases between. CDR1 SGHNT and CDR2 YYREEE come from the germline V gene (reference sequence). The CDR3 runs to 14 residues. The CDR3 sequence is CASSGRDNYNEQFF. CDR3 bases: TGTGCCAGCAGCGGCCGGGATAACTACAATGAGCAGTTCTTC.

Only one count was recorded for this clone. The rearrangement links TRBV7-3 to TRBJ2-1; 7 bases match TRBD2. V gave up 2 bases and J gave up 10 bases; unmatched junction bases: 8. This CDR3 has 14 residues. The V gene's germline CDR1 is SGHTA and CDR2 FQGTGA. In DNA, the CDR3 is TGTGCCAGCAGCTTACAGCGGGGAGCCAACGAGCAGTTCTTC. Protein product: CASSLQRGANEQFF.

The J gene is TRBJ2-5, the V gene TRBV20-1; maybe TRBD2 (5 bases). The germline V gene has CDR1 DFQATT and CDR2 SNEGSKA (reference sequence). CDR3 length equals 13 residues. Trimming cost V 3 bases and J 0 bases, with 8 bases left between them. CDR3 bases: TGCAGTGCTAGTAGGGAGTACCAAGAGACCCAGTACTTC. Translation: CSASREYQETQYF.

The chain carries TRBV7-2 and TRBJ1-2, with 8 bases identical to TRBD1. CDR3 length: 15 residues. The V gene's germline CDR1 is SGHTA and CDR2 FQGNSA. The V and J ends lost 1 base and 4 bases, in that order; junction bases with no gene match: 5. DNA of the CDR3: TGTGCCAGCAGCTTAGACCAGGGGGCATTCTATGGCTACACCTTC. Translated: CASSLDQGAFYGYTF.

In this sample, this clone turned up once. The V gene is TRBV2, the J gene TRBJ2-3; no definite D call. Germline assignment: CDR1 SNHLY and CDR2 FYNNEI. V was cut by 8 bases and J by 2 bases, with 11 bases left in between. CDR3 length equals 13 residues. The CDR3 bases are TGTGCCAGCCCCCAGGCTAACACAGATACGCAGTATTTT. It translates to CASPQANTDTQYF.

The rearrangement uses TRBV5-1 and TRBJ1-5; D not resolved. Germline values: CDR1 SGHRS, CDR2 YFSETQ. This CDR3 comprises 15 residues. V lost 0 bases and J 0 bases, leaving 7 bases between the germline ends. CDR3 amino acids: CASSLVGNSNQPQHF. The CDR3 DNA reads TGCGCCAGCAGCTTGGTCGGGAATAGCAATCAGCCCCAGCATTTT.

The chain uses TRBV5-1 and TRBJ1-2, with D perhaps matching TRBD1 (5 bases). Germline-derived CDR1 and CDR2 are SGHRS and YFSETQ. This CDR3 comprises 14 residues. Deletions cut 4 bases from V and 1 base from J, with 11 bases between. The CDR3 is CASSGGAINYGYTF. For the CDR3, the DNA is TGCGCCAGCAGCGGCGGGGCGATTAACTATGGCTACACCTTC.

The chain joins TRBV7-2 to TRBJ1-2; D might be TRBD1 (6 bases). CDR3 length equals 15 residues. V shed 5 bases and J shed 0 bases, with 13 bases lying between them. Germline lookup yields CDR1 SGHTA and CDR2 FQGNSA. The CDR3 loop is CASSPTGPPNYGYTF. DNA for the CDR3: TGTGCCAGCAGCCCAACAGGGCCCCCTAACTATGGCTACACCTTC.

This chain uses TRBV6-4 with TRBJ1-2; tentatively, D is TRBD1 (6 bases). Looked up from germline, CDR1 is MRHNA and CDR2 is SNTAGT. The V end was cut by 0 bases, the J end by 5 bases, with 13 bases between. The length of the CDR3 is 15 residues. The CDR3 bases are TGTGCCAGCAGTGACTCAGCGGGACACCCTTATGGCTACACCTTC. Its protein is CASSDSAGHPYGYTF.

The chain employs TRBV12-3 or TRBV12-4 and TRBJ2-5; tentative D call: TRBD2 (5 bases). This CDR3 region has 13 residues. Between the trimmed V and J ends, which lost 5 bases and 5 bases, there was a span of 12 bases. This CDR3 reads CASSPSTGETQYF. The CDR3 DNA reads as TGTGCCAGCAGTCCATCTACGGGGGAGACCCAGTACTTC.

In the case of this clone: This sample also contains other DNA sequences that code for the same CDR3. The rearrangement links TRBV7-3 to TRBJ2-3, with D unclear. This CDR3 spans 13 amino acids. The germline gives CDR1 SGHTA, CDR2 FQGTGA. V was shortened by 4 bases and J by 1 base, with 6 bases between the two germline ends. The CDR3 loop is CASSSSGTDTQYF. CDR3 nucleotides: TGTGCCAGCAGCTCCTCGGGCACAGATACGCAGTATTTT.

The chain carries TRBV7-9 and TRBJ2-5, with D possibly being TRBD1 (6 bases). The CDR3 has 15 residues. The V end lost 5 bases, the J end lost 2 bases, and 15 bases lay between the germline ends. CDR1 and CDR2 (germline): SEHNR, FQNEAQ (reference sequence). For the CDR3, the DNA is TGTGCCAGCAGCCCGGACAGCCTCGCACAAGAGACCCAGTACTTC. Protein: CASSPDSLAQETQYF.

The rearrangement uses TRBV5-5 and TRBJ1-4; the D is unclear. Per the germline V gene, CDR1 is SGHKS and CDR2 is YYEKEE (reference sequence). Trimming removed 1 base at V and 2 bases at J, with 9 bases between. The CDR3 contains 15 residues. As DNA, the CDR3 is TGTGCCAGCAGCTTGAGTAGTGGTACTAATGAAAAACTGTTTTTT. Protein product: CASSLSSGTNEKLFF.

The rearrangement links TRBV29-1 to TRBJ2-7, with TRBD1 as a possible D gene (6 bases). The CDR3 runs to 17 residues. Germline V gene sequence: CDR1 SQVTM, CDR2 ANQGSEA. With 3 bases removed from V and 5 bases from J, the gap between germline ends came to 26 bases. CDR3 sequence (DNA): TGCAGCGTTGAGTTCGGGACAAGGGGCTCTGTGTGGCACGAGCAGTACTTC. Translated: CSVEFGTRGSVWHEQYF.

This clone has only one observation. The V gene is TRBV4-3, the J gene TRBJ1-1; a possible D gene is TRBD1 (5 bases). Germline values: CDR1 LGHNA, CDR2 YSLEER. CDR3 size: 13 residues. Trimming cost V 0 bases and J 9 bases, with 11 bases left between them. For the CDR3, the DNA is TGCGCCAGCAGCCAAGATTTGACAGATAAAGCTTTCTTT. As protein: CASSQDLTDKAFF.

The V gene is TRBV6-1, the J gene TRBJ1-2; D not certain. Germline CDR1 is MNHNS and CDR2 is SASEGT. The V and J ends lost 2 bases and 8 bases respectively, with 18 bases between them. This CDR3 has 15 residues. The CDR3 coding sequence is TGTGCCAGCAGTGAAATTCTGCGGGCGGTAGGAGGCTACACCTTC. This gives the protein CASSEILRAVGGYTF.

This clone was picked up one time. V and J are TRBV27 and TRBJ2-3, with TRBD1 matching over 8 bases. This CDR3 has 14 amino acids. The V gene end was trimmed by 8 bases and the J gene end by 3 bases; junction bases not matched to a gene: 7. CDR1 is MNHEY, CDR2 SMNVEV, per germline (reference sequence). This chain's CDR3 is CASQTGARTDTQYF. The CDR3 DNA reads TGTGCCAGCCAGACAGGGGCACGAACAGATACGCAGTATTTT.

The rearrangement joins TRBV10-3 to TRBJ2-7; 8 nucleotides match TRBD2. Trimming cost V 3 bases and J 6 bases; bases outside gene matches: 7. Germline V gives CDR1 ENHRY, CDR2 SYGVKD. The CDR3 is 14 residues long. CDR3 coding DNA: TGTGCCATCAGTGACCCCGGGACTAGAGGCGAGCAGTACTTC. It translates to CAISDPGTRGEQYF.

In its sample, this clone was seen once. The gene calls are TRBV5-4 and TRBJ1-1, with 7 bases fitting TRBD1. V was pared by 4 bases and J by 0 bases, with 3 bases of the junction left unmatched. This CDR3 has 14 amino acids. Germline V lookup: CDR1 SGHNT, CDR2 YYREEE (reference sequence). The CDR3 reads CASSGTAMNTEAFF. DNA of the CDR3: TGTGCCAGCAGCGGGACAGCTATGAACACTGAAGCTTTCTTT.

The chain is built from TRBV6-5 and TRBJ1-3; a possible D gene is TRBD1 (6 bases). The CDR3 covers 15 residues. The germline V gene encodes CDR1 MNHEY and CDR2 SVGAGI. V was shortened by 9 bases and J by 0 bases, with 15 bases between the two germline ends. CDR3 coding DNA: TGTGCCAGTCAACTGGACAGTAGCTCTGGAAACACCATATATTTT. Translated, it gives CASQLDSSSGNTIYF.

The DNA of the CDR3 is TGTGCCAGCAGCCCCCGTCAGCTAGCGGGAGGGGATGCGTACTTC. This gives the protein CASSPRQLAGGDAYF. The rearrangement uses TRBV3-1 (or the pseudogene TRBV3-2) and TRBJ2-7; TRBD2 aligns across 12 bases. The germline V gene encodes CDR1 LGHDT and CDR2 YNNKEL (reference sequence). V lost 4 bases to trimming and J lost 12 bases; unmatched junction nucleotides: 13. This CDR3 is 15 amino acids long.